The clone carrying this T cell receptor beta chain was seen many times. Its antigen is not known. TCRdb recomputed calls from the PCR reads with MiXCR, one row per CDR3 protein. The sample consists of tens of thousands of distinct CDR3 sequences, 15% to 20% of them appearing once. This entry is derived from a study of molecular identifiers for immune sequencing clone quantification. Study-wide findings and caveats: Jurkat TCR RNA spiked in from one cell could reportedly be detected among 800,000 to 1,000,000 naive cells. Effector cells kept over 99% of their molecules in clones above 20 RNA copies, while naive cells kept under 1% there.

This CDR3 spans 14 amino acids. Germline V gene lookup returns CDR1 SGDLS and CDR2 YYNGEE. V gave up 0 bases and J gave up 1 base, with 4 bases separating them. Sequencing used naive CD8+ T cells from blood, with Jurkat cell RNA spiked in. This sample's subset: FACS-sorted CD8+CD4-CCR7+CD45RA+ naive T cells. The chain is built from TRBV9 and TRBJ2-2; D uncertain. This receptor was obtained from a human donor in good health. Some libraries in this study had Jurkat cell RNA spiked in. The CDR3 loop reads CASSVAKNTGELFF. CDR3 sequence (DNA): TGTGCCAGCAGCGTAGCTAAGAACACCGGGGAGCTGTTTTTT.